The 3 T cell receptor beta chains listed next were all sequenced from one sample in a study of blood T cells in healthy people across ages. Primed by a sample-barcoded 5' primer and a J-beta primer mix, a second PCR proceeded for 7 to 11 cycles. MiXCR was run by TCRdb on the 5' RACE reads, yielding one entry per CDR3 protein. The sample lists roughly 570,000 distinct CDR3 sequences, about 26% occurring once. The material sequenced was blood. These receptor sequences come from a woman aged 70-85 years in good health.

This clonotype was recorded at least ten times. The chain combines TRBV18 with TRBJ1-1; possible D gene TRBD1, 6 bases. The CDR3 is 17 residues long. Germline assignment: CDR1 KGHSH and CDR2 LQKENI. Trimming took 3 bases from V and 2 from J, leaving 19 bases between them. CDR3 amino acids: CASSPVRQRGINTEAFF. CDR3 nucleotides: TGTGCCAGCTCACCGGTCAGGCAAAGGGGGATCAACACTGAAGCTTTCTTT.

The genes are TRBV11-2 and TRBJ2-3; unclear D gene. Between the trimmed V and J ends, which lost 5 bases and 5 bases, there was a span of 23 bases. CDR1 and CDR2 from the germline V gene are SGHAT and FQNNGV. The CDR3 is 17 amino acids. CDR3 sequence (DNA): TGTGCCAGCAGCCCGAGGACCTCCCGGCCGCAACAAGATACGCAGTATTTT. Translating gives CASSPRTSRPQQDTQYF.

This clonotype has ten or more counts. The genes are TRBV12-3 or TRBV12-4 and TRBJ2-2; D is unclear. This CDR3 has 13 amino acids. V was pared by 6 bases and J by 4 bases, with 9 bases between. DNA for the CDR3: TGTGCCAGCAGCGCCTCTAGCACCGGGGAGCTGTTTTTT. The encoded protein is CASSASSTGELFF.